This T cell receptor beta chain was retrieved from a study of blood T cell repertoires in COVID-19. Study-wide background: Sites across the United States, Italy and Spain contributed samples from acute and convalescent COVID-19. From T cells, B-cell-depleted T cells, or PBMCs came the material, which was cDNA or gDNA.

Across fewer than 25 US areas, participants ranged in age from about 18 to 90 years. V lost 5 bases and J lost 4; bases outside the gene matches: 9. From germline, CDR1 is SGHVS and CDR2 FQNEAQ. This CDR3 contains 17 residues. The assay was immunoSEQ multiplex PCR, and TCRdb's table has in-frame clones only and misses some. In the table there are approximately 300,000 clones, 87% of which are singletons. This receptor was identified in a woman in her 30s who had recovered from COVID-19. Sequencing was performed on PBMCs or T cells enriched from blood (not recorded which). The V gene is TRBV7-8, the J gene TRBJ1-6; 9 bases line up with TRBD1. The CDR3 sequence: CASSPGTGNRYNSPLHF. CDR3 coding DNA: TGTGCCAGCAGCCCCGGGACAGGGAATAGGTATAATTCACCCCTCCACTTT.